The TCR beta chain described here comes from a study of cytomegalovirus exposure and HLA in healthy donors. The V and J ends lost 6 bases and 1 base, in that order; junction bases with no gene match: 7. The germline CDR1 and CDR2 sequences are SGHTA and FQGNSA. The CDR3 contains 15 residues. The repertoire was sequenced with immunoSEQ multiplex PCR; TCRdb's copy has only in-frame clones and lacks some. Of 150,000 to 200,000 clones listed, around 84% are singletons. Study-wide points: Reports indicated that the classifier achieved high specificity and sensitivity in diagnosing cytomegalovirus status.

Of note for this clone: The antigen is unknown.

The sequence derives from a young man in good health and CMV-seropositive. The sequenced material came from PBMCs. V usage is TRBV7-2 and J usage is TRBJ2-7; 9 nucleotides agree with TRBD2. Written as DNA, the CDR3 is TGTGCCAGCAGTTTTAGCGGGAGTCAATCCTACGAGCAGTACTTC. Translation: CASSFSGSQSYEQYF.